The source of this T cell receptor (beta chain) is a study of blood T cell repertoires in COVID-19. Background on the study: Donors in the United States, Italy and Spain gave samples during acute or convalescent COVID-19. In each case, the material was cDNA or gDNA derived from T cells, B-cell-depleted T cells, or PBMCs.

As originally analysed: Amplification from reference gene primers served as the basis for estimated nucleated cell counts. Clones were sequenced by immunoSEQ multiplex PCR, and TCRdb holds only the in-frame ones, with some missing. V, J and clone size are taken as reported in that table, and D and trimming were inferred from the DNA itself. The sample carries some 290,000 clones, 81% recorded once. The germline gives CDR1 SGHVS, CDR2 FNYEAQ. The CDR3 contains 14 residues. With 2 bases removed from V and 5 bases from J, the gap between germline ends came to 9 bases. The source material was peripheral blood. This TCR was recovered from a woman aged 60-75 years with active or convalescent COVID-19. This chain connects TRBV7-6 to TRBJ2-2; D is uncertain. The CDR3 DNA follows: TGTGCCAGCAGCTTATCCCGAGTGACCGGGGAGCTGTTTTTT. Residues: CASSLSRVTGELFF.